This T cell receptor beta chain was documented in a study of cytotoxic CD8 clonotypes in ibrutinib-treated CLL. Study-wide context: On average, each sample had about 250,000 productive templates and around 100,000 productive rearrangements.

Cryopreserved PBMCs provided approximately 2.2 micrograms of genomic DNA for the TCR beta libraries. Measured with immunoSEQ multiplex PCR; TCRdb has only the in-frame clones, and not every one. The repertoire has hundreds of thousands of clones, around four fifths of them found once; the top ten carry more than 6%. The sample consisted of PBMCs, taken before ibrutinib treatment. The sequence derives from a human donor with chronic lymphocytic leukemia.

The CDR3 bases are TGTGCCAGCTCACCACCTCGGGCCGAGTTCTATGGCTACACCTTC. Translation gives CASSPPRAEFYGYTF. The chain couples TRBV18 to TRBJ1-2, with unresolved D. This CDR3 has 15 amino acids. In germline, CDR1 is KGHSH, CDR2 LQKENI. The V end was cut by 0 bases, the J end by 4 bases, with 12 bases between.